The next 21 T cell receptor beta chains were all read from a single sample in a study of spatial heterogeneity in lung cancer. TCRdb processed the 5' RACE reads anew with MiXCR; each CDR3 protein has one entry. The sample has about 36,000 distinct CDR3 sequences; roughly 7.8% are singletons. Time point in this sample: blood at routine non-recurrence follow-up after resection. This specimen was PBMCs, taken at follow-up. These receptors came from a male donor with early-stage non-small cell lung cancer.

This clonotype showed up many times. V and J are TRBV29-1 and TRBJ2-3; D call uncertain. Germline V CDR1 and CDR2: SQVTM, ANQGSEA. Trimming cost V 3 bases and J 2 bases, with 9 bases left between them. The CDR3 runs 13 residues. The DNA of the CDR3 is TGCAGCGTTGAGGGCCGTTCCACAGATACGCAGTATTTT. The encoded protein is CSVEGRSTDTQYF.

This clonotype occurred many times. V usage is TRBV20-1 and J usage is TRBJ2-3; D possibly uses TRBD1 or TRBD2 (6 bases each). Trimming left V 6 bases short and J 5 bases short, with 18 bases between. Per germline, CDR1 DFQATT and CDR2 SNEGSKA (reference sequence). The CDR3 extends over 14 amino acids. The CDR3 DNA reads TGCAGTGCATCTATGGGGGGCAGGGTAGATACGCAGTATTTT. Translation gives CSASMGGRVDTQYF.

This clonotype has a count of ten or more. This sequence joins TRBV3-1 and TRBJ2-1; weak D call: TRBD2 (5 bases). Germline-derived CDR1 and CDR2 are LGHDT and YNNKEL (reference sequence). Trimming stripped 0 bases from V and 0 bases from J, with 15 bases between. CDR3 length: 18 amino acids. The CDR3 DNA reads as TGTGCCAGCAGCCAAGACCCCCCCGGGGTTAGCTCCTACAATGAGCAGTTCTTC. Translated, it gives CASSQDPPGVSSYNEQFF.

This clonotype was counted many times. The chain couples TRBV6-2 or TRBV6-3 to TRBJ2-2; either TRBD1 or TRBD2 may supply D (5 bases each). With 2 bases removed from V and 2 bases from J, the gap between germline ends came to 12 bases. Germline V gives CDR1 MNHEY, CDR2 SVGEGT. CDR3 length equals 16 residues. CDR3: CASSYSRDHNTGELFF. The DNA for the CDR3 is TGTGCCAGCAGTTACAGTCGGGACCACAACACCGGGGAGCTGTTTTTT.

This clonotype was recorded many times. V usage is TRBV5-1 and J usage is TRBJ1-1; 7 nucleotides align to TRBD1. Germline values: CDR1 SGHRS, CDR2 YFSETQ. Germline trimming cut 2 bases from V and 1 base from J; bases unmatched to any gene: 2. The CDR3 consists of 14 residues. CDR3 sequence reads: CASSFGTANTEAFF. DNA of the CDR3: TGCGCCAGCAGCTTCGGGACAGCGAACACTGAAGCTTTCTTT.

This clonotype has a count of ten or more. The chain is built from TRBV6-5 and TRBJ2-5, with 8 bases lining up with TRBD1. The germline CDR1 and CDR2 sequences are MNHEY and SVGAGI. The junction had 9 bases not matched to a gene; V was cut back by 2 bases and J by 4 bases. The CDR3 runs to 16 residues. The CDR3 sequence: CASSYTYGQGGETQYF. The CDR3 DNA reads TGTGCCAGCAGTTACACCTATGGACAGGGTGGAGAGACCCAGTACTTC.

This clonotype was recorded at least ten times. This sequence joins TRBV7-8 and TRBJ2-3, with 10 bases lining up with TRBD2. The CDR3 consists of 15 residues. Germline V gene sequence: CDR1 SGHVS, CDR2 FQNEAQ. The V gene end was trimmed by 5 bases and the J gene end by 4 bases; junction bases not matched to a gene: 6. The DNA for the CDR3 is TGTGCCAGCAGCGCGACTAGCGGGCGGGCAGATACGCAGTATTTT. It translates to CASSATSGRADTQYF. The whole variable domain, filled in from reference TRBV7-8 and TRBJ2-3, reads GAGVSQSPRYKVAKRGQDVALRCDPISGHVSLFWYQQALGQGPEFLTYFQNEAQLDKSGLPSDRFFAERPEGSVSTLKIQRTQQEDSAVYLCASSATSGRADTQYFGPGTRLTVL.

This clonotype was observed at least ten times. The CDR3 nucleotides read TGTGCCAGCAGTTCTCGACAGCAGAACACTGAAGCTTTCTTT. Amino acids: CASSSRQQNTEAFF. The chain joins TRBV27 to TRBJ1-1, with a possible D match to TRBD1 (5 bases). The CDR3 loop spans 14 amino acids. The germline CDR1 and CDR2 sequences are MNHEY and SMNVEV (reference sequence). Trimming took off 4 bases at V and 1 base at J, with 10 bases between the two ends.

The sample holds many counts of this clonotype. The genes are TRBV12-3 or TRBV12-4 and TRBJ1-2, with 7 bases that match TRBD1. Germline trimming cut 7 bases from V and 4 bases from J; bases unmatched to any gene: 12. The CDR3 spans 15 residues. The chain's CDR3 is CASTRAGTAIYGYTF. The CDR3 nucleotides are TGTGCCAGCACTCGAGCCGGGACAGCGATCTATGGCTACACCTTC.

The J gene is TRBJ1-5, the V gene TRBV7-9, with 8 bases identical to TRBD1. CDR1 and CDR2 from the germline V gene are SEHNR and FQNEAQ (reference sequence). CDR3 length: 19 amino acids. Losses at the gene ends were 4 bases for V and 0 bases for J; bases not matched to a gene: 14. The CDR3 DNA is TGTGCCAGCAGCTCCCAAGTAGGGACAGGCGTGTATAGCAATCAGCCCCAGCATTTT. This codes for CASSSQVGTGVYSNQPQHF.

This clonotype has a count of ten or more. CDR3: CASSLALDNEQFF. CDR3 in DNA: TGTGCCAGCAGCTTAGCCCTAGATAATGAGCAGTTCTTC. The chain recombines TRBV11-2 with TRBJ2-1; D gene ambiguous. Germline V gene sequence: CDR1 SGHAT, CDR2 FQNNGV. The ends were cut back, 1 base at V and 7 bases at J, with 8 bases in the middle. This CDR3 contains 13 residues.

The gene calls are TRBV5-1 and TRBJ2-3; D may correspond to TRBD1 or TRBD2 (5 bases each). Looked up from germline, CDR1 is SGHRS and CDR2 is YFSETQ. The V and J ends lost 3 bases and 0 bases respectively, with 14 bases between them. This CDR3 has 16 amino acids. The chain's CDR3 is CASSSGALSSTDTQYF. Written as DNA, the CDR3 is TGCGCCAGCAGCTCCGGGGCTCTCTCTAGCACAGATACGCAGTATTTT.

This clonotype appeared many times. The gene calls are TRBV19 and TRBJ2-6; 12 positions agree with TRBD1. The V gene's germline CDR1 is LNHDA and CDR2 SQIVND (reference sequence). The ends lost 7 bases at V and 0 bases at J; junction bases unmatched: 4. There are 17 residues in the CDR3. The CDR3 region has the DNA TGTGCCAGTACGGGGACAGGGGGCGCCTCTGGGGCCAACGTCCTGACTTTC. Encoded protein: CASTGTGGASGANVLTF.

The rearrangement links TRBV7-2 to TRBJ2-7, with D perhaps being TRBD1 or TRBD2 (5 bases each). The CDR3 loop spans 14 amino acids. V lost 2 bases and J lost 3, with 11 bases in between. Germline-derived CDR1 and CDR2 are SGHTA and FQGNSA. CDR3 in amino acids: CASSLLGPVYEQYF. CDR3 nucleotide sequence: TGTGCCAGCAGCTTATTGGGACCGGTCTACGAGCAGTACTTC.

The sample holds many counts of this clonotype. The V gene is TRBV30, the J gene TRBJ2-7, with a tentative D call TRBD2 (5 bases). This CDR3 is built from 11 residues. V was shortened by 1 base and J by 7 bases, with 8 bases between the two germline ends. Germline CDR1 and CDR2: GTSNPN and SVGIG (reference sequence). The CDR3 sequence is CAWSGEGEQYF. The CDR3 DNA follows: TGTGCCTGGAGTGGTGAGGGTGAGCAGTACTTC.

This chain uses TRBV7-6 with TRBJ2-7; TRBD1 aligns across 10 bases. V trimming: 5 bases; J trimming: 7 bases; junction bases outside the gene matches: 11. This CDR3 has 15 residues. Germline-derived CDR1 and CDR2 are SGHVS and FNYEAQ. CDR3 residues: CASSLAGTGALEQYF. CDR3 DNA: TGTGCCAGCAGCCTCGCGGGGACAGGGGCCCTAGAGCAGTACTTC.

This clonotype was counted ten times or more. V and J are TRBV27 and TRBJ2-7; weak D call: TRBD1 (5 bases). The CDR3 has 12 residues. The V end was cut by 6 bases, the J end by 0 bases, with 6 bases between. Germline CDR1 is MNHEY and CDR2 is SMNVEV (reference sequence). The CDR3 DNA sequence: TGTGCCAGCAGGGACAACTCCTACGAGCAGTACTTC. Translation gives CASRDNSYEQYF.

This clonotype was seen at least ten times. The chain carries TRBV6-6 and TRBJ1-2; D ambiguous. CDR3 length: 14 amino acids. Per the germline V gene, CDR1 is MNHNY and CDR2 is SVGAGI (reference sequence). Trimming took 4 bases from V and 8 from J, leaving 17 bases between them. The CDR3 protein is CASSSRGYPTGYTF. Here the CDR3 DNA reads TGTGCCAGCAGTTCCCGGGGATATCCTACGGGCTACACCTTC.

Points on this clonotype: This may come from a read error, since a much larger clone is one base off. The gene calls are TRBV12-3 or TRBV12-4 and TRBJ1-3; TRBD1 matches 7 bases. The CDR3 loop spans 15 amino acids. CDR3 in amino acids: CANSPDRASGNTIYF. CDR3 nucleotide sequence: TGTGCCAACAGTCCCGACAGGGCCTCTGGAAACACCATATATTTT.

The rearrangement links TRBV20-1 to TRBJ1-3; D may be TRBD1 (5 bases). From germline, CDR1 is DFQATT and CDR2 SNEGSKA (reference sequence). The CDR3 is 15 amino acids. V was shortened by 0 bases and J by 3 bases, with 12 bases between the two germline ends. The CDR3 here is CSARDHRGVGNTIYF. In DNA, the CDR3 is TGCAGTGCTAGAGATCATCGAGGGGTTGGAAACACCATATATTTT.

Many counts were recorded for this clonotype. This chain uses TRBV19 with TRBJ1-5, with 9 positions matching TRBD1. In germline, CDR1 is LNHDA, CDR2 SQIVND (reference sequence). This CDR3 has 14 residues. J gave up 4 bases and V 7 bases, and 5 bases lay outside the gene matches. CDR3 amino acids: CASKTGQGNQPQHF. CDR3 in DNA: TGTGCCAGTAAGACCGGACAGGGGAATCAGCCCCAGCATTTT.